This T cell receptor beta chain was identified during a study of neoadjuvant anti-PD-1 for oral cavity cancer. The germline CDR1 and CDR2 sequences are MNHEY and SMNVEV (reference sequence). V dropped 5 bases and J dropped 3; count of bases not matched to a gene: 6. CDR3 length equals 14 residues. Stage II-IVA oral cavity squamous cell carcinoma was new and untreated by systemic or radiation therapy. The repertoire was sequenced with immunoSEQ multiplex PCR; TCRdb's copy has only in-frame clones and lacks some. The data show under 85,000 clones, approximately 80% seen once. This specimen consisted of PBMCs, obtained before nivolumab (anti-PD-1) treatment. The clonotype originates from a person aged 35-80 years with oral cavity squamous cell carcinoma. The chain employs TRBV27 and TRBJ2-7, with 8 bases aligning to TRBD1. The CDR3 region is CASSAGTGVYEQYF. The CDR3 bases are TGTGCCAGCAGTGCCGGGACAGGAGTCTACGAGCAGTACTTC.